The rows below give T cell receptor beta chains drawn from one sample of a study of cytomegalovirus exposure and HLA in healthy donors. Only in-frame clones appear in the TCRdb table, and some are missing; sequencing was by immunoSEQ multiplex PCR. The table records 95,000 to 150,000 clones, 81% of them present only once. The material sequenced was PBMCs. Receptor source: a woman aged 40 to 49 in good health and CMV-seronegative. Both conserved end residues are part of each CDR3. The D gene is left open where the match is weak. The size field is filled for only some rows; it gives once, few, many or a size class.

d_gene: TRBD1; abundance: -; v_gene: TRBV6-5; j_gene: TRBJ1-5; CDR3nt: TGTGCCAGCAGGGACAGGGAATATCAGCCCCAGCATTTT; CDR3aa: CASRDREYQPQHF
d_gene: -; abundance: -; v_gene: TRBV6-1; j_gene: TRBJ1-1; CDR3nt: TGTGCCAGCATTCGGACAGTGAACACTGAAGCTTTCTTT; CDR3aa: CASIRTVNTEAFF
d_gene: -; abundance: -; v_gene: TRBV7-2; j_gene: TRBJ1-2; CDR3nt: TGTGCCAGCAACCCAAGCGGGGGGGGTGGCTACACCTTC; CDR3aa: CASNPSGGGGYTF
d_gene: -; abundance: -; v_gene: TRBV28; j_gene: TRBJ1-2; CDR3nt: TGTGCCAGCAGCATACAACCGTATGGCTACACCTTC; CDR3aa: CASSIQPYGYTF
d_gene: -; abundance: -; v_gene: TRBV28; j_gene: TRBJ1-1; CDR3nt: TGTGCCAGCAGGAGAGTTAACGGGAACACTGAAGCTTTCTTT; CDR3aa: CASRRVNGNTEAFF
d_gene: TRBD1; abundance: few; v_gene: TRBV7-9; j_gene: TRBJ1-5; CDR3nt: TGTGCCAGCAGCTTAGGAGGACAGGCCTGGCAGCCCCAGCATTTT; CDR3aa: CASSLGGQAWQPQHF
d_gene: TRBD1; abundance: -; v_gene: TRBV10-3; j_gene: TRBJ1-6; CDR3nt: TGTGCCATCAGTCGACAGGGTAGCAATTCACCCCTCCACTTT; CDR3aa: CAISRQGSNSPLHF
d_gene: -; abundance: -; v_gene: TRBV2; j_gene: TRBJ2-3; CDR3nt: TGTGCCAGCGTGGGCAACCCCACAGATACGCAGTATTTT; CDR3aa: CASVGNPTDTQYF
d_gene: TRBD2; abundance: -; v_gene: TRBV7-2; j_gene: TRBJ2-7; CDR3nt: TGTGCCAGTAAAGTTAGCGGGAGGGTCTACGAGCAGTACTTC; CDR3aa: CASKVSGRVYEQYF
d_gene: TRBD1; abundance: -; v_gene: TRBV19; j_gene: TRBJ1-1; CDR3nt: TGTGCCAGTAGCGAGACAGGGGGGAACACTGAAGCTTTCTTT; CDR3aa: CASSETGGNTEAFF
d_gene: TRBD1; abundance: -; v_gene: TRBV13; j_gene: TRBJ2-7; CDR3nt: TGTGCCAGCAGCTTTCGGACAGGGGGCGAAATGAGGGGGGGGCAGTACTTC; CDR3aa: CASSFRTGGEMRGGQYF
d_gene: TRBD1; abundance: -; v_gene: TRBV28; j_gene: TRBJ2-7; CDR3nt: TGTGCCAGCAGCGGCCGGACAGGGGGGGAAGGGGAGCAGTACTTC; CDR3aa: CASSGRTGGEGEQYF
d_gene: TRBD2; abundance: once; v_gene: TRBV9; j_gene: TRBJ2-1; CDR3nt: TGTGCCAGCAGCGCGCGTAGCGGGGGAAATGAGCAGTTCTTC; CDR3aa: CASSARSGGNEQFF
d_gene: TRBD2; abundance: -; v_gene: TRBV19; j_gene: TRBJ2-1; CDR3nt: TGTGCCAGTAGTATCGACCGACTAGCCGACTACAATGAGCAGTTCTTC; CDR3aa: CASSIDRLADYNEQFF
d_gene: -; abundance: -; v_gene: TRBV10-3; j_gene: TRBJ2-3; CDR3nt: TGTGCCATCGGCGGGACGAGCACAGATACGCAGTATTTT; CDR3aa: CAIGGTSTDTQYF
d_gene: TRBD1; abundance: -; v_gene: TRBV4-2; j_gene: TRBJ1-5; CDR3nt: TGTGCCAGCAGCCCCCGGGCGGGGACAGGGGGTCAGCCCCAGCATTTT; CDR3aa: CASSPRAGTGGQPQHF
d_gene: -; abundance: -; v_gene: TRBV6-5; j_gene: TRBJ1-5; CDR3nt: TGTGCCAGCAGTTACTCAGCTTATAGCAATCAGCCCCAGCATTTT; CDR3aa: CASSYSAYSNQPQHF
d_gene: TRBD1; abundance: once; v_gene: TRBV11-3; j_gene: TRBJ2-1; CDR3nt: TGTGCCAGCGCCCAGGGCTTTAGGACAGGGCCGAATGAGCAGTTCTTC; CDR3aa: CASAQGFRTGPNEQFF
d_gene: -; abundance: -; v_gene: TRBV7-3; j_gene: TRBJ2-2; CDR3nt: TGTGCCAGCAGCTTAACAGGGAGCACCGGGGAGCTGTTTTTT; CDR3aa: CASSLTGSTGELFF
d_gene: -; abundance: -; v_gene: TRBV11-2; j_gene: TRBJ1-1; CDR3nt: TGTGCCAGCAGCTTAGCCGAACAGGGCCAGGATGAAGCTTTCTTT; CDR3aa: CASSLAEQGQDEAFF
d_gene: -; abundance: -; v_gene: TRBV6-4; j_gene: TRBJ2-1; CDR3nt: TGTGCCAGCAGTGACCGAGACAATGAGCAGTTCTTC; CDR3aa: CASSDRDNEQFF
d_gene: -; abundance: -; v_gene: TRBV7-9; j_gene: TRBJ2-6; CDR3nt: TGTGCCAGCAGCTTAGACCCTTTGCCCAGATACTCTGGGGCCAACGTCCTGACTTTC; CDR3aa: CASSLDPLPRYSGANVLTF
d_gene: -; abundance: -; v_gene: TRBV20-1; j_gene: TRBJ2-7; CDR3nt: TGCAGTGCTTCACAGGGTCACGAGCAGTACTTC; CDR3aa: CSASQGHEQYF
d_gene: -; abundance: -; v_gene: TRBV29-1; j_gene: TRBJ2-2; CDR3nt: TGCAGCGTTGAAGACAACAGTCGTTCGAGGGCCGGGGAGCTGTTTTTT; CDR3aa: CSVEDNSRSRAGELFF
d_gene: -; abundance: -; v_gene: TRBV19; j_gene: TRBJ1-1; CDR3nt: TGTGCCAGTAGTATAATCCCAGGGACTGAAGCTTTCTTT; CDR3aa: CASSIIPGTEAFF
d_gene: -; abundance: -; v_gene: TRBV2; j_gene: TRBJ2-1; CDR3nt: TGTGCCAGCAGTCGACAGGGACTTCCGATTAATGAGCAGTTCTTC; CDR3aa: CASSRQGLPINEQFF
d_gene: TRBD2; abundance: -; v_gene: TRBV11-3; j_gene: TRBJ2-2; CDR3nt: TGTGCCAGCAGCAAGCTAGCGGGCAACACCGGGGAGCTGTTTTTT; CDR3aa: CASSKLAGNTGELFF
d_gene: TRBD1; abundance: -; v_gene: TRBV14; j_gene: TRBJ2-7; CDR3nt: TGTGCCAGCAGCCCTCCTTTTGGTGCGGGGACAGGGCAAAGCTCCTACGAGCAGTACTTC; CDR3aa: CASSPPFGAGTGQSSYEQYF
d_gene: -; abundance: few; v_gene: TRBV2; j_gene: TRBJ2-7; CDR3nt: TGTGCCAGCAGTGAAACCAGGGCTGGGAACGAGCAGTACTTC; CDR3aa: CASSETRAGNEQYF
d_gene: TRBD1; abundance: -; v_gene: TRBV30; j_gene: TRBJ1-2; CDR3nt: TGTGCCTGGAGTCGAGGGACAGGGGAATACTATGGCTACACCTTC; CDR3aa: CAWSRGTGEYYGYTF
d_gene: -; abundance: -; v_gene: TRBV19; j_gene: TRBJ2-7; CDR3nt: TGTGCCAGTAGTACCACCGTGACAGCCTACGAGCAGTACTTC; CDR3aa: CASSTTVTAYEQYF
d_gene: -; abundance: -; v_gene: TRBV19; j_gene: TRBJ1-1; CDR3nt: TGTGCCAGTAGTCTGGGGCAGCAGAACACTGAAGCTTTCTTT; CDR3aa: CASSLGQQNTEAFF
d_gene: TRBD2; abundance: -; v_gene: TRBV27; j_gene: TRBJ2-7; CDR3nt: TGTGCCAGCAGTTTAGGGACTAGCGGGGAGTACGAGCAGTACTTC; CDR3aa: CASSLGTSGEYEQYF
d_gene: TRBD2; abundance: -; v_gene: TRBV9; j_gene: TRBJ2-3; CDR3nt: TGTGCCAGCAGAGCTAGCGGGGGGGATACGCAGTATTTT; CDR3aa: CASRASGGDTQYF
d_gene: -; abundance: -; v_gene: TRBV4-2; j_gene: TRBJ1-1; CDR3nt: TGTGCCAGCAGCCAAGAGGACACAGGTTCCGGTGAAGCTTTCTTT; CDR3aa: CASSQEDTGSGEAFF
d_gene: TRBD1; abundance: -; v_gene: TRBV7-6; j_gene: TRBJ2-4; CDR3nt: TGTGCCAGCACCCCCTTGACAGGGATAAACATTCAGTACTTC; CDR3aa: CASTPLTGINIQYF
d_gene: -; abundance: -; v_gene: TRBV7-8; j_gene: TRBJ2-4; CDR3nt: TGTGCCAGCAGCTTAGCGTCGCGGGAAAACATTCAGTACTTC; CDR3aa: CASSLASRENIQYF
d_gene: TRBD2; abundance: -; v_gene: TRBV7-9; j_gene: TRBJ2-5; CDR3nt: TGTGCCAGCAGCTCCTCATGGGGGGGGGAGACCCAGTACTTC; CDR3aa: CASSSSWGGETQYF
d_gene: -; abundance: -; v_gene: TRBV30; j_gene: TRBJ1-5; CDR3nt: TGTGCCTGGAGTTCAGATAGCAATCAGCCCCAGCATTTT; CDR3aa: CAWSSDSNQPQHF
d_gene: TRBD1; abundance: -; v_gene: TRBV19; j_gene: TRBJ1-2; CDR3nt: TGTGCCAGTAGCCCAGGGACAGGGGAAGGCACCTTC; CDR3aa: CASSPGTGEGTF
d_gene: TRBD2; abundance: -; v_gene: TRBV2; j_gene: TRBJ2-7; CDR3nt: TGTGCCAGCAGGATAGGGACTAGCGGGAGCTCCTACGAGCAGTACTTC; CDR3aa: CASRIGTSGSSYEQYF
d_gene: -; abundance: -; v_gene: TRBV15; j_gene: TRBJ1-5; CDR3nt: TGTGCCACCAGCAGACCGAATCAGCCCCAGCATTTT; CDR3aa: CATSRPNQPQHF
d_gene: TRBD1; abundance: -; v_gene: TRBV2; j_gene: TRBJ1-1; CDR3nt: TGTGCCAGCAGGGACCGACAGGGAGTGGGGAACACTGAAGCTTTCTTT; CDR3aa: CASRDRQGVGNTEAFF
d_gene: -; abundance: -; v_gene: TRBV28; j_gene: TRBJ1-2; CDR3nt: TGTGCCAGCAGGGGCCTCCCGACAAAAGCTAACTATGGCTACACCTTC; CDR3aa: CASRGLPTKANYGYTF
d_gene: -; abundance: once; v_gene: TRBV27; j_gene: TRBJ1-5; CDR3nt: TGTGCCAGCAGTTTTTCCTGGGGCCCCGATAGCAATCAGCCCCAGCATTTT; CDR3aa: CASSFSWGPDSNQPQHF
d_gene: -; abundance: -; v_gene: TRBV10-1; j_gene: TRBJ1-4; CDR3nt: TGCGCCAGCAGTGACTACAGGGCAACTAATGAAAAACTGTTTTTT; CDR3aa: CASSDYRATNEKLFF
d_gene: -; abundance: -; v_gene: TRBV7-2; j_gene: TRBJ1-1; CDR3nt: TGTGCCAGCAGCTACTACAGGGCGGACACTGAAGCTTTCTTT; CDR3aa: CASSYYRADTEAFF
d_gene: TRBD1; abundance: -; v_gene: TRBV28; j_gene: TRBJ1-5; CDR3nt: TGTGCCAGCAGCCTCGACGTGACAGGGGGCAGGACGGGCAATCAGCCCCAGCATTTT; CDR3aa: CASSLDVTGGRTGNQPQHF
d_gene: TRBD2; abundance: -; v_gene: TRBV7-2; j_gene: TRBJ2-5; CDR3nt: TGTGCCAGCAGCTTAGCCAGCGGGCTAGCGGGAATCACTGAGACCCAGTACTTC; CDR3aa: CASSLASGLAGITETQYF
d_gene: -; abundance: -; v_gene: TRBV10-3; j_gene: TRBJ2-3; CDR3nt: TGTGCCATCAGTGAGGGAGCGCACACAGATACGCAGTATTTT; CDR3aa: CAISEGAHTDTQYF
d_gene: -; abundance: -; v_gene: TRBV12-5; j_gene: TRBJ1-1; CDR3nt: TGTGCTAGTGCCCAAATCGGGGGTTGGGCTGAAGCTTTCTTT; CDR3aa: CASAQIGGWAEAFF
d_gene: -; abundance: few; v_gene: TRBV9; j_gene: TRBJ1-2; CDR3nt: TGTGCCAGCAGCGCCTCAGGGGCCAACTATGGCTACACCTTC; CDR3aa: CASSASGANYGYTF
d_gene: TRBD1; abundance: -; v_gene: TRBV27; j_gene: TRBJ2-3; CDR3nt: TGTGCCAGCAGTCTCCTTAAACCGGGACAGGGATTAAATACGCAGTATTTT; CDR3aa: CASSLLKPGQGLNTQYF